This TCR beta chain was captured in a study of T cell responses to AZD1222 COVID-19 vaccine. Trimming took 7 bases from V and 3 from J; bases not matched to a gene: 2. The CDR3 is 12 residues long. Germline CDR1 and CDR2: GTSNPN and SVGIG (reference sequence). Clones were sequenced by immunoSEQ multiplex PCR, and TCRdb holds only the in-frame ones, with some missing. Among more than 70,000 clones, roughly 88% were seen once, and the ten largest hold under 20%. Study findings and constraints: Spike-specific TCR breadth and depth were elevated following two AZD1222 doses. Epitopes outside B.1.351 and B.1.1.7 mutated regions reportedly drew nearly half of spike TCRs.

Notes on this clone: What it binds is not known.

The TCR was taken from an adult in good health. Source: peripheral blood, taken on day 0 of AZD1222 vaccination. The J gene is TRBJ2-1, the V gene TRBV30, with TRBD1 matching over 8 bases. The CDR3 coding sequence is TGTGCCTCGGGACAGGACTACAATGAGCAGTTCTTC. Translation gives CASGQDYNEQFF.